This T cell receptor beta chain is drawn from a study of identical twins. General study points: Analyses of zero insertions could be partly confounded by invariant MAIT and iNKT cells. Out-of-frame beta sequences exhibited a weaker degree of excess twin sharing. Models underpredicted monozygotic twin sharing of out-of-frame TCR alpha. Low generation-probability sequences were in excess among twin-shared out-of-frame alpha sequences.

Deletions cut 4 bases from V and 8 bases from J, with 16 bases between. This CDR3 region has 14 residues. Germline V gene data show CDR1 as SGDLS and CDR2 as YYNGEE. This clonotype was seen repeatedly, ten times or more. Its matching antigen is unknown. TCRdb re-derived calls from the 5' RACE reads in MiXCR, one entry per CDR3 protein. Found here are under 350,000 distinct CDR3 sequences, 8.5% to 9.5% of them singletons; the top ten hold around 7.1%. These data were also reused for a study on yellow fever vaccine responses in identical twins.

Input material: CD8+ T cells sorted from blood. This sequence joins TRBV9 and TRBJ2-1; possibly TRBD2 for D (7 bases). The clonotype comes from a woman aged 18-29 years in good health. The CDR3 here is CASSPGGGADEQFF. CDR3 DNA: TGTGCCAGCAGCCCCGGAGGGGGGGCCGATGAGCAGTTCTTC.